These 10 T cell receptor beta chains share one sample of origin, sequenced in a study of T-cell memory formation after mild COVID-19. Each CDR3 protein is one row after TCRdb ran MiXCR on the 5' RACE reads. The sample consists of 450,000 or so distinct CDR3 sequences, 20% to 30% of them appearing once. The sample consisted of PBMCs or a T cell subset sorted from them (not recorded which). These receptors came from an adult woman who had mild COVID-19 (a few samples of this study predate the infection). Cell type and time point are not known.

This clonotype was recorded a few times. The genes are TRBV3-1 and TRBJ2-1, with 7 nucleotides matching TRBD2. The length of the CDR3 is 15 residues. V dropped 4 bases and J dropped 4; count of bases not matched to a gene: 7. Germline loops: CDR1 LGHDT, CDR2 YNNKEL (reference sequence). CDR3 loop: CASSRGTTLYNEQFF. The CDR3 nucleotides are TGTGCCAGCAGCCGAGGGACTACTTTATACAATGAGCAGTTCTTC.

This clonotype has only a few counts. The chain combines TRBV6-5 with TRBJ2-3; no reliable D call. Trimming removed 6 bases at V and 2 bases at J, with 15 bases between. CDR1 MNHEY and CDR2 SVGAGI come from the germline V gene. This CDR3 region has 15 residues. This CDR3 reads CASSNPHSNTDTQYF. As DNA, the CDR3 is TGTGCCAGCAGCAACCCCCACAGCAACACAGATACGCAGTATTTT.

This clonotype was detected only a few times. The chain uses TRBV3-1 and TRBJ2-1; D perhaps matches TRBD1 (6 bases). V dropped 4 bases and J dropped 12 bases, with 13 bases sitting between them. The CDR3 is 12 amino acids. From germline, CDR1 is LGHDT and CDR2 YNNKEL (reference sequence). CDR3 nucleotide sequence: TGTGCCAGCAGCCGCCTGCAGGGGACGCAGTTCTTC. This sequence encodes CASSRLQGTQFF.

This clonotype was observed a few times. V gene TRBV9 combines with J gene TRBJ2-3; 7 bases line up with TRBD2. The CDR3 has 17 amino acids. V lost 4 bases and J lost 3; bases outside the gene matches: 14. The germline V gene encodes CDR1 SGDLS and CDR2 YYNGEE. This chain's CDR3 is CASSTPGGGGATDTQYF. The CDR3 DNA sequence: TGTGCCAGCAGCACCCCCGGAGGCGGGGGAGCGACAGATACGCAGTATTTT. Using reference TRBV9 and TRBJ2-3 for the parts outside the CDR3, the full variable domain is DSGVTQTPKHLITATGQRVTLRCSPRSGDLSVYWYQQSLDQGLQFLIQYYNGEERAKGNILERFSAQQFPDLHSELNLSSLELGDSALYFCASSTPGGGGATDTQYFGPGTRLTVL.

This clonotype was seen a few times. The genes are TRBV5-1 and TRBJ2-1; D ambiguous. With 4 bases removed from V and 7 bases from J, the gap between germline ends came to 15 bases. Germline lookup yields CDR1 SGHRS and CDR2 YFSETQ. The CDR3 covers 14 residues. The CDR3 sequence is CASSRRRPENEQFF. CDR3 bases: TGCGCCAGCAGCAGACGAAGGCCGGAGAATGAGCAGTTCTTC.

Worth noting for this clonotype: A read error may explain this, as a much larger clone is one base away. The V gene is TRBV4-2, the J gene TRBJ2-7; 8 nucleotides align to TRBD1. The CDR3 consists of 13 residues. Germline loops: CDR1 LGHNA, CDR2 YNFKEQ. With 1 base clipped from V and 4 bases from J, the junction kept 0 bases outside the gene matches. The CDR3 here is CASSQGTGYEQYF. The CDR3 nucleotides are TGTGCCAGCAGCCAAGGGACAGGGTACGAGCAGTACTTC.

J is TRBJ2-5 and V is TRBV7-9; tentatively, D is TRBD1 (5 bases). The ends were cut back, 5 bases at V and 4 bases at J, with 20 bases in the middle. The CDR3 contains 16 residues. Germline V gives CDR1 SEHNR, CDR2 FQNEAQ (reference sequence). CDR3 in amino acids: CASSPRPQGLTETQYF. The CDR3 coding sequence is TGTGCCAGCAGCCCAAGACCCCAGGGATTGACAGAGACCCAGTACTTC.

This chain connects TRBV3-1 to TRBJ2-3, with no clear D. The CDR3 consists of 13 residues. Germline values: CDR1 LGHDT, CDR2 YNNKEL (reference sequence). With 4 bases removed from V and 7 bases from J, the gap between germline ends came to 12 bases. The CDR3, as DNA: TGTGCCAGCAGCCCATCTCTATCAAATACGCAGTATTTT. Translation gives CASSPSLSNTQYF.

The CDR3 nucleotides read TGCGCCAGCAGCTTGGGTCAGGGGGGCATTCAGTACTTC. This codes for CASSLGQGGIQYF. The chain joins TRBV5-1 to TRBJ2-4; maybe TRBD1 (7 bases). Per germline, CDR1 SGHRS and CDR2 YFSETQ. The CDR3 spans 13 residues. V was clipped by 0 bases and J by 9 bases, with 10 bases between them.

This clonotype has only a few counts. CDR3 DNA sequence: TGTGCCAGCAGCTACTCAGCGGGGGGCCCCACAGATACGCAGTATTTT. It encodes CASSYSAGGPTDTQYF. The genes are TRBV7-8 and TRBJ2-3; the match to TRBD2 covers 9 bases. This CDR3 spans 16 amino acids. The germline V gene encodes CDR1 SGHVS and CDR2 FQNEAQ. J lost 2 bases, V lost 4 bases, and 7 bases had no gene match.